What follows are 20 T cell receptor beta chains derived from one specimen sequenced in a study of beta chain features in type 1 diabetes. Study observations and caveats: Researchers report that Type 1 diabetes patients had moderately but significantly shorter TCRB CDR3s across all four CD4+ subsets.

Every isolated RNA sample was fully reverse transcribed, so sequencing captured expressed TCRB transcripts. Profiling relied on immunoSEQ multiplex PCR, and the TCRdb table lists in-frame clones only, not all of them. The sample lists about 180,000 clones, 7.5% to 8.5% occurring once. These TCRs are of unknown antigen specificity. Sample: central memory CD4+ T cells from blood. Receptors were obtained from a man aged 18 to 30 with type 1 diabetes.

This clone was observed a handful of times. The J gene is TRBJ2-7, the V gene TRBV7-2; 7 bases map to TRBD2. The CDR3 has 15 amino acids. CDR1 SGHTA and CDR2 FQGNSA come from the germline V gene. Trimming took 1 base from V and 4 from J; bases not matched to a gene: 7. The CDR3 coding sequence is TGTGCCAGCAGCTTAGAGGCTAGCGGATTATACGAGCAGTACTTC. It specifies CASSLEASGLYEQYF.

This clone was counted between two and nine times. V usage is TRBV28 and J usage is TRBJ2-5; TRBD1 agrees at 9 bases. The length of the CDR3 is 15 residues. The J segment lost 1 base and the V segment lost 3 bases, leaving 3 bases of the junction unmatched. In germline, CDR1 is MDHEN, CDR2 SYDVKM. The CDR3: CASSLGTGTQETQYF. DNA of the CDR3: TGTGCCAGCAGTTTGGGGACAGGGACCCAAGAGACCCAGTACTTC.

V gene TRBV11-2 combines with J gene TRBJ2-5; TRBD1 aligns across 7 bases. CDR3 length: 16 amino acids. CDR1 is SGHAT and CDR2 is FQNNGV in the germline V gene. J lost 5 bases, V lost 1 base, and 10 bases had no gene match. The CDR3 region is CASSLGVGGLGETQYF. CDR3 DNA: TGTGCCAGCAGCTTAGGTGTAGGGGGCTTGGGGGAGACCCAGTACTTC.

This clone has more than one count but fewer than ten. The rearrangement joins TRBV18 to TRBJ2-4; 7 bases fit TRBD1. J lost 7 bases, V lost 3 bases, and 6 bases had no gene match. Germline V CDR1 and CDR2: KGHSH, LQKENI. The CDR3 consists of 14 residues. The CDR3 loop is CASSPNRGSNIQYF. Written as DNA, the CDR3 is TGTGCCAGCTCACCCAACAGGGGAAGTAACATTCAGTACTTC. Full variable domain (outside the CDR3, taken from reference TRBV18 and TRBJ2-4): NAGVMQNPRHLVRRRGQEARLRCSPMKGHSHVYWYRQLPEEGLKFMVYLQKENIIDESGMPKERFSAEFPKEGPSILRIQQVVRGDSAAYFCASSPNRGSNIQYFGAGTRLSVL.

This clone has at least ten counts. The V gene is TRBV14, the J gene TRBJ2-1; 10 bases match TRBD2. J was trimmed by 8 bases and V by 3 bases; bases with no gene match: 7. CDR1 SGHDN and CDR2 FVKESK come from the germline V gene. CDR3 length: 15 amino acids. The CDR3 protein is CASSQFGTSVHEQFF. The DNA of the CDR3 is TGTGCCAGCAGCCAGTTCGGGACTAGCGTTCATGAGCAGTTCTTC.

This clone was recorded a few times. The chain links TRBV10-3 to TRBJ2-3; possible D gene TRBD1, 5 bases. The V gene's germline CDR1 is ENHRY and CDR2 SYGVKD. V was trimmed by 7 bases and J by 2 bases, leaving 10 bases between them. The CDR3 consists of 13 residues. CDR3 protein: CAITEQDTDTQYF. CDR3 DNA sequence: TGTGCCATCACCGAACAGGACACAGATACGCAGTATTTT.

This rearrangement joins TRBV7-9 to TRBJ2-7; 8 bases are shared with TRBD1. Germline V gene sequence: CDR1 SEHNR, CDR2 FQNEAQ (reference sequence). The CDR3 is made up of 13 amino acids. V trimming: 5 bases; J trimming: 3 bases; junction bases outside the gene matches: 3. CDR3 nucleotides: TGTGCCAGCAGCCCCGGACAGGGCTACGAGCAGTACTTC. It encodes CASSPGQGYEQYF.

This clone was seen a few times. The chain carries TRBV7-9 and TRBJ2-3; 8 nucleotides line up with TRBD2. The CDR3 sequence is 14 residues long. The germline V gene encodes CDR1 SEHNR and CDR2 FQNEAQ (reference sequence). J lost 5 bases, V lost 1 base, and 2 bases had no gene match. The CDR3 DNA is TGTGCCAGCAGCTTAGGTCTAGCGGGAGATACGCAGTATTTT. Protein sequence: CASSLGLAGDTQYF. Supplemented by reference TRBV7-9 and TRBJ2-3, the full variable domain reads DTGVSQNPRHKITKRGQNVTFRCDPISEHNRLYWYRQTLGQGPEFLTYFQNEAQLEKSRLLSDRFSAERPKGSFSTLEIQRTEQGDSAMYLCASSLGLAGDTQYFGPGTRLTVL.

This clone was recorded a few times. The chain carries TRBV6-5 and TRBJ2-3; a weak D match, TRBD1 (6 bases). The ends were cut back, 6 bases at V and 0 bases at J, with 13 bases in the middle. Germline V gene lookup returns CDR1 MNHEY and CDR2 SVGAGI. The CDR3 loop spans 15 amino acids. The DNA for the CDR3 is TGTGCCAGCAGGGCACAGGGCTCGAGCACAGATACGCAGTATTTT. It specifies CASRAQGSSTDTQYF.

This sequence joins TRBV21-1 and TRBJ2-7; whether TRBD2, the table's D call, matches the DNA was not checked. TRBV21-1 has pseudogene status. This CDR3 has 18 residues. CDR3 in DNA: TGTGCCAGCAGCAGAATAATGCCTCCCGAGACTCTGGCCTACGAGCAGTACTTC. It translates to CASSRIMPPETLAYEQYF.

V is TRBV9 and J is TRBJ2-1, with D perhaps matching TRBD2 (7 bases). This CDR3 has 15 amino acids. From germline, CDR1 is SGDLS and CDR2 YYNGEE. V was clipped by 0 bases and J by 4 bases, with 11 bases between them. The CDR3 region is CASSVGAGAYNEQFF. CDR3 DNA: TGTGCCAGCAGCGTAGGGGCGGGGGCGTACAATGAGCAGTTCTTC. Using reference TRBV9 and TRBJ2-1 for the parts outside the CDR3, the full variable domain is DSGVTQTPKHLITATGQRVTLRCSPRSGDLSVYWYQQSLDQGLQFLIQYYNGEERAKGNILERFSAQQFPDLHSELNLSSLELGDSALYFCASSVGAGAYNEQFFGPGTRLTVL.

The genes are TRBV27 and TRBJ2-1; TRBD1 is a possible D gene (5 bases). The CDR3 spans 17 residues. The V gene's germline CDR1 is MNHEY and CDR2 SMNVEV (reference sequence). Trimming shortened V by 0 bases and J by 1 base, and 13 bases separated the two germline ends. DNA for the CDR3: TGTGCCAGCAGTTTATCGCATCGGTCAGGGTCCTACAATGAGCAGTTCTTC. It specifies CASSLSHRSGSYNEQFF.

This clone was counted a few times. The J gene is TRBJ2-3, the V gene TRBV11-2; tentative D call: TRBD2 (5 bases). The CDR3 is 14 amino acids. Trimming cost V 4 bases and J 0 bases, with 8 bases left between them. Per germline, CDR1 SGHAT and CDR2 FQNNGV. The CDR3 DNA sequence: TGTGCCAGCAGCTCTTGGACTAGCACAGATACGCAGTATTTT. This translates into CASSSWTSTDTQYF.

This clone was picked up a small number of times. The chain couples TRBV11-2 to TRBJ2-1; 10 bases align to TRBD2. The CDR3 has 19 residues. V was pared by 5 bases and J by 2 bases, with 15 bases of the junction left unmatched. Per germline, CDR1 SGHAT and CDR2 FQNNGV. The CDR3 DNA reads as TGTGCCAGCAGCACAAACCTCCTAGCGGGGGTTTCTACCTACAATGAGCAGTTCTTC. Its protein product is CASSTNLLAGVSTYNEQFF.

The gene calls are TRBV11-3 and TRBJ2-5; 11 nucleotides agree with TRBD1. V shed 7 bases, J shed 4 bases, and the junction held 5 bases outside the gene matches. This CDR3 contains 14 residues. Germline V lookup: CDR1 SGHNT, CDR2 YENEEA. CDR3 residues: CASNGQGAGETQYF. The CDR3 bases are TGTGCCAGCAACGGACAGGGGGCAGGAGAGACCCAGTACTTC.

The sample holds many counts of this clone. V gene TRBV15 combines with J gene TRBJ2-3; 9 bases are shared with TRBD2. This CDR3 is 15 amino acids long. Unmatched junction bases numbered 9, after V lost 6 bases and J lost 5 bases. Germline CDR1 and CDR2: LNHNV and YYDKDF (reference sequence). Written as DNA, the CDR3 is TGTGCCACCAGGCGCGGGGGGGCCAATGGAGATACGCAGTATTTT. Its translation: CATRRGGANGDTQYF.

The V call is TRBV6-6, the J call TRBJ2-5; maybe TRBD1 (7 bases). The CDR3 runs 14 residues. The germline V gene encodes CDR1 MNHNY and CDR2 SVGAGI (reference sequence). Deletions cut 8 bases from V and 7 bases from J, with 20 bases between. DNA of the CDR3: TGTGCCAGCCACCGATCGGGGCAGGGGGGGACCCAGTACTTC. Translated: CASHRSGQGGTQYF.

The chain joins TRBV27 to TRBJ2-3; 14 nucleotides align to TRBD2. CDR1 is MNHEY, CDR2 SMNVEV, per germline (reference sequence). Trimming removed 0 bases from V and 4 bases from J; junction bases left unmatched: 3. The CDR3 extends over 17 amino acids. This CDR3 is CASSLSGLAGGPDTQYF. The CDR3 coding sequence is TGTGCCAGCAGTTTATCCGGACTAGCGGGGGGTCCAGATACGCAGTATTTT.

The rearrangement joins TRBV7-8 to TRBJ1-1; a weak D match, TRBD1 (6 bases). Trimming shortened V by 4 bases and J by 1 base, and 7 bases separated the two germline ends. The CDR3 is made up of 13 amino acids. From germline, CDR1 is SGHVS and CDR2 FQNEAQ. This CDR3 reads CASSWGRNTEAFF. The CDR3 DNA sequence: TGTGCCAGCAGCTGGGGGCGGAACACTGAAGCTTTCTTT. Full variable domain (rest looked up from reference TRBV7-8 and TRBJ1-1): GAGVSQSPRYKVAKRGQDVALRCDPISGHVSLFWYQQALGQGPEFLTYFQNEAQLDKSGLPSDRFFAERPEGSVSTLKIQRTQQEDSAVYLCASSWGRNTEAFFGQGTRLTVV.

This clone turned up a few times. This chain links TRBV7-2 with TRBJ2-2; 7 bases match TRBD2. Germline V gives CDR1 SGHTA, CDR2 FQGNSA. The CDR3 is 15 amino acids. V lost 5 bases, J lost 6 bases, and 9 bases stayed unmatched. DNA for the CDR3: TGTGCCAGCAGCCTCCGGGACGGGAGGCCCGGGGAGCTGTTTTTT. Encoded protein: CASSLRDGRPGELFF.